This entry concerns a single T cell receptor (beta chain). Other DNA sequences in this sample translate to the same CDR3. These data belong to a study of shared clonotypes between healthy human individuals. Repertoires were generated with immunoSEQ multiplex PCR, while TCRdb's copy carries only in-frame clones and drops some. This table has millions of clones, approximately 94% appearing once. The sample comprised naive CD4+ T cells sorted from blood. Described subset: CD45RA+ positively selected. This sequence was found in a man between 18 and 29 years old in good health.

The CDR3, as DNA: TGTGCCAGCAGCTTGGCGGGGGGGCCGGAGACCCAGTACTTC. Encoded protein: CASSLAGGPETQYF. This chain connects TRBV7-9 to TRBJ2-5, with 9 nucleotides matching TRBD2. This CDR3 comprises 14 residues. Losses at the gene ends were 3 bases for V and 5 bases for J; bases not matched to a gene: 4. CDR1 SEHNR and CDR2 FQNEAQ come from the germline V gene (reference sequence).